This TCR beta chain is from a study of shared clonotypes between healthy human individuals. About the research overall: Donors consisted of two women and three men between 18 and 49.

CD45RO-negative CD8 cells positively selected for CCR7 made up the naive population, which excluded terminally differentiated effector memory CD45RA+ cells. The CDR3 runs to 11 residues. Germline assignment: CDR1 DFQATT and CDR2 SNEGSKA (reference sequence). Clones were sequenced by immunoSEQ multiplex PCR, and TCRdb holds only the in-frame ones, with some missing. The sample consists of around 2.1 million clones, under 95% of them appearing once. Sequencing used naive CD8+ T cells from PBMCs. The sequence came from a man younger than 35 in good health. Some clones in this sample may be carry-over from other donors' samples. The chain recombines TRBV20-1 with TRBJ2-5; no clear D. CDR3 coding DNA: TGCAGCCCCTTGGGCCAAGAGACCCAGTACTTC. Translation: CSPLGQETQYF.